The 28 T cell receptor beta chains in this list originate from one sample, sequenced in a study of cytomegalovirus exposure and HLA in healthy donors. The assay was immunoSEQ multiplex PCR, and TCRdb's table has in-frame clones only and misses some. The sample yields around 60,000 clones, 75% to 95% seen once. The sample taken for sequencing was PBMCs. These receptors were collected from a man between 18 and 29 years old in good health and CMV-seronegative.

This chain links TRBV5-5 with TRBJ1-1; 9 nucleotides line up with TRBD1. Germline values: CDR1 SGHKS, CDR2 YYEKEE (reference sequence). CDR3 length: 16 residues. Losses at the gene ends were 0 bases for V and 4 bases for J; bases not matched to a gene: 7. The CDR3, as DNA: TGTGCCAGCAGCTTGGCCGGGACAGGGTTCGGCACTGAAGCTTTCTTT. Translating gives CASSLAGTGFGTEAFF.

CDR3 DNA sequence: TGTGCCAGCAGAGGGCAGGGGAGTATAGAAGCTTTCTTT. Its protein product is CASRGQGSIEAFF. The chain links TRBV28 to TRBJ1-1, with a tentative D call TRBD1 (6 bases). There are 13 residues in the CDR3. V lost 6 bases and J 8 bases, leaving 16 bases between the germline ends. Per germline, CDR1 MDHEN and CDR2 SYDVKM.

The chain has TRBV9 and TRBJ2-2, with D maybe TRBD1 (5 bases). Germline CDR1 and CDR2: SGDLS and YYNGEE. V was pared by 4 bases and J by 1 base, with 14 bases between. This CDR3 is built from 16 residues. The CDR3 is CASSPGRTRNTGELFF. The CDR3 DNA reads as TGTGCCAGCAGCCCCGGACGGACAAGGAACACCGGGGAGCTGTTTTTT.

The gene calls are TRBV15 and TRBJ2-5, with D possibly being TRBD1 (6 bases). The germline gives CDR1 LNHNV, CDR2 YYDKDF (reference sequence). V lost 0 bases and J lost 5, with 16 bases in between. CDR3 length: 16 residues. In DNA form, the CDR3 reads TGTGCCACCAGCAGAGATCTGCCAGGGGAGTCGGAGACCCAGTACTTC. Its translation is CATSRDLPGESETQYF.

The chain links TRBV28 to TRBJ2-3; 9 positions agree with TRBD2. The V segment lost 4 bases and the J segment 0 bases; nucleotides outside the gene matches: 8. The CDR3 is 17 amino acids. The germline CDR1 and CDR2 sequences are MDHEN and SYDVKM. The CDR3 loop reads CASSSNLAGLSTDTQYF. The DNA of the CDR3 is TGTGCCAGCAGTTCAAACCTAGCGGGACTCAGCACAGATACGCAGTATTTT.

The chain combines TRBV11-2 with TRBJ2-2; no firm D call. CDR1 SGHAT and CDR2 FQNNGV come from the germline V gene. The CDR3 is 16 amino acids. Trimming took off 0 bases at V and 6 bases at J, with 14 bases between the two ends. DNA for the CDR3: TGTGCCAGCAGCTTAGATCGCAGGCAGATAGCCGGGGAGCTGTTTTTT. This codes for CASSLDRRQIAGELFF. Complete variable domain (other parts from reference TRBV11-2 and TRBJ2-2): EAGVAQSPRYKIIEKRQSVAFWCNPISGHATLYWYQQILGQGPKLLIQFQNNGVVDDSQLPKDRFSAERLKGVDSTLKIQPAKLEDSAVYLCASSLDRRQIAGELFFGEGSRLTVL.

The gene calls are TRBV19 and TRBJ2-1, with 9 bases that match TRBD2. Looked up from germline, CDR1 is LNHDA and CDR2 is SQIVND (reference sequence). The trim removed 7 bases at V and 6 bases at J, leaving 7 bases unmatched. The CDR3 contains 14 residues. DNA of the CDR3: TGTGCCAGTACCATGGGACTAGCTCCCAATGAGCAGTTCTTC. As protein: CASTMGLAPNEQFF.

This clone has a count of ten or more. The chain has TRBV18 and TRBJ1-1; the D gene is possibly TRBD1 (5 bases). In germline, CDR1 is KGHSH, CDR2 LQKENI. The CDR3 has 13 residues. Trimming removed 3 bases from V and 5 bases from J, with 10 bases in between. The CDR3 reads CASSPQGGTEAFF. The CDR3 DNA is TGTGCCAGCTCACCGCAGGGAGGGACTGAAGCTTTCTTT.

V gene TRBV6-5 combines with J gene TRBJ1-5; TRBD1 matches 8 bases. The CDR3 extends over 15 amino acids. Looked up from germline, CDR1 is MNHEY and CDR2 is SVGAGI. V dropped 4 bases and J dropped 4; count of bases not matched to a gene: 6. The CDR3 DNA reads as TGTGCCAGCAGTTTCGGACAGGGAAGAAATCAGCCCCAGCATTTT. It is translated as CASSFGQGRNQPQHF.

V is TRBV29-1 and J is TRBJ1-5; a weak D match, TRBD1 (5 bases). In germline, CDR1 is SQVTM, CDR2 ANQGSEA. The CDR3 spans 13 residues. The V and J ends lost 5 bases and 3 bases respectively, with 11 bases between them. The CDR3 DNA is TGCAGCGTTTCCGACAGTCACAATCAGCCCCAGCATTTT. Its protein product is CSVSDSHNQPQHF.

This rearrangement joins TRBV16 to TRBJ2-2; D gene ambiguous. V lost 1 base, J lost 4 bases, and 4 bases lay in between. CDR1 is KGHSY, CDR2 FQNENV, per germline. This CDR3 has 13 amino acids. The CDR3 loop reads CASSQFSTGELFF. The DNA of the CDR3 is TGTGCCAGCAGCCAATTCAGCACCGGGGAGCTGTTTTTT.

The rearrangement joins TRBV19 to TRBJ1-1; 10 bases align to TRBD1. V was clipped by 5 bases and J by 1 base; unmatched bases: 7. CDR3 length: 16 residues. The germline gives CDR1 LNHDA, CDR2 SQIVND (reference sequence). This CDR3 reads CASSSGQGSKNTEAFF. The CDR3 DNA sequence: TGTGCCAGTAGTTCGGGACAGGGGAGTAAGAACACTGAAGCTTTCTTT.

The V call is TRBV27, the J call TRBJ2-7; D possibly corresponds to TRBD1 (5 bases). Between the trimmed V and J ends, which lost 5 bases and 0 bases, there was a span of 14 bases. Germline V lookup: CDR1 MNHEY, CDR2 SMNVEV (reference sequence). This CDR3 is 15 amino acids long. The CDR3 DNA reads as TGTGCCAGCAGTCCCCTTGGGCAGGGCTCCTACGAGCAGTACTTC. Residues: CASSPLGQGSYEQYF.

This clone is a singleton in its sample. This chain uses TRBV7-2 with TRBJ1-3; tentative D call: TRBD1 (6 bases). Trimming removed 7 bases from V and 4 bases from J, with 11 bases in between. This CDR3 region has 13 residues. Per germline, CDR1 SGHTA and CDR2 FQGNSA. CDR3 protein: CASIGTLGNTIYF. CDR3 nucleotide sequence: TGTGCCAGCATAGGGACATTGGGAAACACCATATATTTT.

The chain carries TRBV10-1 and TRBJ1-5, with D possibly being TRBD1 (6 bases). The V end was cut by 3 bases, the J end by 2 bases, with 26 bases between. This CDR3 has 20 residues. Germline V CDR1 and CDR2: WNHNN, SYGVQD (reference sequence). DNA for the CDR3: TGCGCCAGCAGTGAATCGGGGGGCCCCCGGATACTGGATGGCAATCAGCCCCAGCATTTT. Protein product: CASSESGGPRILDGNQPQHF.

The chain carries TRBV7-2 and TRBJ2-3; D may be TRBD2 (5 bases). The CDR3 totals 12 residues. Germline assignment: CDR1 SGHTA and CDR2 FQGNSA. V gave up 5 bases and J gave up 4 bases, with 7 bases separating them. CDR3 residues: CASSGRSDTQYF. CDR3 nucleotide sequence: TGTGCCAGCAGCGGGAGATCAGATACGCAGTATTTT.

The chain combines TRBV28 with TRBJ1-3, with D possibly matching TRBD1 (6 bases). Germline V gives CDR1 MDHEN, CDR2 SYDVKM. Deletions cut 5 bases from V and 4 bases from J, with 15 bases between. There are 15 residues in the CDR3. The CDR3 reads CASSTTGIFGNTIYF. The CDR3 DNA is TGTGCCAGCAGTACCACAGGGATCTTCGGAAACACCATATATTTT.

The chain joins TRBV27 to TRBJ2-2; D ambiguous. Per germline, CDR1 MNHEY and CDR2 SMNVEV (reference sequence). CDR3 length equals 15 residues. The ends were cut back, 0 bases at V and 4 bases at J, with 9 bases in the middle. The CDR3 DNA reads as TGTGCCAGCAGTTTATCGATCGTGGCCACCGGGGAGCTGTTTTTT. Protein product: CASSLSIVATGELFF.

CDR3 in DNA: TGTGCCAGCAGCCCCTTCAGTAAGACCGGGGAGCTGTTTTTT. Translating it yields CASSPFSKTGELFF. The chain joins TRBV5-8 to TRBJ2-2; D is uncertain. The V end was cut by 4 bases, the J end by 5 bases, with 12 bases between. Germline CDR1 SGHTS, CDR2 YDEGEE. This CDR3 region has 14 residues.

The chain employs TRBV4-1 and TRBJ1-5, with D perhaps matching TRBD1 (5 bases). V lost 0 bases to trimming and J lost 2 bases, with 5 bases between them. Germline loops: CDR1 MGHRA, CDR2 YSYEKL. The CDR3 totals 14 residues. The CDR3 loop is CASSQDRGNQPQHF. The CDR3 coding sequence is TGCGCCAGCAGCCAAGACAGGGGCAATCAGCCCCAGCATTTT.

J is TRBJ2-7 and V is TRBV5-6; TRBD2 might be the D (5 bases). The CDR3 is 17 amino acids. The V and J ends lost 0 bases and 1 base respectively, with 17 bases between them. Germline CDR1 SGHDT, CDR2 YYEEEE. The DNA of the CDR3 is TGTGCCAGCAGCTTGGGAGGAGGAGGCACGCCATCCTACGAGCAGTACTTC. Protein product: CASSLGGGGTPSYEQYF.

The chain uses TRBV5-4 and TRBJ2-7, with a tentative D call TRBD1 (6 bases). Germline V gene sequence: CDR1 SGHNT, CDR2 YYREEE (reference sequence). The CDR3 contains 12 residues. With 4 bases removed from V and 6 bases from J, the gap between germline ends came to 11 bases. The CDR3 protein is CASSEIQGEQYF. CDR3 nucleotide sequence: TGTGCCAGCAGCGAGATACAGGGCGAGCAGTACTTC.

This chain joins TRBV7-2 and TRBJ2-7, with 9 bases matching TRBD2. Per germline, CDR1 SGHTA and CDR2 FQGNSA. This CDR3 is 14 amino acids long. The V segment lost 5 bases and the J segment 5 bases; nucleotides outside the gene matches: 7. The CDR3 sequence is CASSVLAGMDEQYF. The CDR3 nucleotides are TGTGCCAGCAGCGTTCTAGCGGGAATGGACGAGCAGTACTTC. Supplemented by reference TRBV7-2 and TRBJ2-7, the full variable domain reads GAGVSQSPSNKVTEKGKDVELRCDPISGHTALYWYRQSLGQGLEFLIYFQGNSAPDKSGLPSDRFSAERTGGSVSTLTIQRTQQEDSAVYLCASSVLAGMDEQYFGPGTRLTVT.

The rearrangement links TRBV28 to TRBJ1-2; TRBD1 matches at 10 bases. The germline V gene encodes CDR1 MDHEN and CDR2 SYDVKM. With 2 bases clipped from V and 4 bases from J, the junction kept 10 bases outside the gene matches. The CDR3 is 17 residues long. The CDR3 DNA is TGTGCCAGCAGTTTAGGGACAGGGGCCTTTTTAAGCTATGGCTACACCTTC. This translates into CASSLGTGAFLSYGYTF.

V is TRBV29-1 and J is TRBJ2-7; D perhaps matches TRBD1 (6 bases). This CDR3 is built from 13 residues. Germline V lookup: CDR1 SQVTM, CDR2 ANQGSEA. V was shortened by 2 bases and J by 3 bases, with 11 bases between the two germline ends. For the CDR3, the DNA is TGCAGCGTTGAAATAGCAGGGGACTACGAGCAGTACTTC. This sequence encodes CSVEIAGDYEQYF.

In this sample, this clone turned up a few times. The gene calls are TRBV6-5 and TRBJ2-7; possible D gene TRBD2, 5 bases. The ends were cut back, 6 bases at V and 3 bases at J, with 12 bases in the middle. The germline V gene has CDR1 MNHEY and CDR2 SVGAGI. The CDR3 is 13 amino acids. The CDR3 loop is CASRPSGYYEQYF. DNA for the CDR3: TGTGCCAGCAGGCCCTCGGGATACTACGAGCAGTACTTC.

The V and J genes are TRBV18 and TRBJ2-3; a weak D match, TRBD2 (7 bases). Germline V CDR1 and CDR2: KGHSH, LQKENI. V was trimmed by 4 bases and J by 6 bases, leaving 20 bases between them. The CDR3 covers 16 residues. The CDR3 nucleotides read TGTGCCAGCTCACGAAGAGACGGGGGGCAGGGCGATACGCAGTATTTT. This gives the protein CASSRRDGGQGDTQYF.

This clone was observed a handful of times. CDR3 coding DNA: TGTGCCAGCACTACAGACCACGGTCACCCCTACGAGCAGTACTTC. This translates into CASTTDHGHPYEQYF. The V gene is TRBV6-1, the J gene TRBJ2-7; unclear D gene. This CDR3 is 15 amino acids long. V was shortened by 7 bases and J by 2 bases, with 18 bases between the two germline ends. Germline loops: CDR1 MNHNS, CDR2 SASEGT.